Listed here is a single TCR beta chain. Its antigen is not identified. The record originates from a study of cytomegalovirus exposure and HLA in healthy donors. In the PCR, 60 Vbeta and 13 Jbeta primers were used. The assay was immunoSEQ multiplex PCR, and TCRdb's table has in-frame clones only and misses some. The table shows under 200,000 clones, with under 80% occurring only once. Study-level findings and limits: A cluster of highly shared sequence variants was likely a sequencing artifact. Confirmation in vitro established that a few CMV-associated chains were specific for CMV antigens. The authors enumerated around 150 TCR beta chains as linked to cytomegalovirus.

Sequences were obtained from PBMCs. The receptor comes from a female donor in good health and CMV-seronegative.

CDR3 sequence (DNA): TGTGCCAGCAGTTACCCGACAGGGGGCGGGGGGGAGCAGTACTTC. Translated: CASSYPTGGGGEQYF. The chain couples TRBV6-6 to TRBJ2-7, with 10 bases that match TRBD1. The trim removed 2 bases at V and 7 bases at J, leaving 8 bases unmatched. The CDR3 loop spans 15 amino acids. Germline V CDR1 and CDR2: MNHNY, SVGAGI (reference sequence).